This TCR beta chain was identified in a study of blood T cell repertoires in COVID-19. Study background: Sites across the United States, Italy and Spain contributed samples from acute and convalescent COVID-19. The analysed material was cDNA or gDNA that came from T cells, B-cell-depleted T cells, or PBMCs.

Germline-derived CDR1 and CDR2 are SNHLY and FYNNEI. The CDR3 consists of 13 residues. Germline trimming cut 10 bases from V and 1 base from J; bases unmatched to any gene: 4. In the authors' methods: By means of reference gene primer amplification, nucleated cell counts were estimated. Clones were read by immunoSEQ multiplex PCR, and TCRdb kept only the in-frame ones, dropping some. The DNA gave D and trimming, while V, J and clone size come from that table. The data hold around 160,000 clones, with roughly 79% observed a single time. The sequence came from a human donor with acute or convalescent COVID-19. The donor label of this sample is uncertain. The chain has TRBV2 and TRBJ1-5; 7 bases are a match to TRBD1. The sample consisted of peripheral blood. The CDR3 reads CATRGQSNQPQHF. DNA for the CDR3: TGTGCCACGAGGGGACAGAGCAATCAGCCCCAGCATTTT.